What follows are 3 T cell receptor beta chains derived from one specimen sequenced in a study of T cell responses to AZD1222 COVID-19 vaccine. Some clones are missing from TCRdb's copy, which holds only in-frame ones; the method was immunoSEQ multiplex PCR. The data show fewer than 150,000 clones, 87% seen once. The sample here was peripheral blood, taken on day 0 of AZD1222 vaccination. Source of these receptors: an adult in good health.

The chain uses TRBV11-2 and TRBJ2-1; 11 positions agree with TRBD2. This CDR3 is built from 18 residues. Germline loops: CDR1 SGHAT, CDR2 FQNNGV. The V segment lost 2 bases and the J segment 3 bases; nucleotides outside the gene matches: 9. The CDR3 loop reads CASSLRQLAGAVYNEQFF. In nucleotides, the CDR3 is TGTGCCAGCAGCTTACGTCAACTAGCGGGGGCCGTCTACAATGAGCAGTTCTTC.

The rearrangement links TRBV27 to TRBJ1-2; the match to TRBD1 covers 7 bases. The V segment lost 3 bases and the J segment 4 bases; nucleotides outside the gene matches: 2. Germline assignment: CDR1 MNHEY and CDR2 SMNVEV (reference sequence). CDR3 size: 13 residues. CDR3 sequence reads: CASSFRGGYGYTF. CDR3 sequence (DNA): TGTGCCAGCAGTTTCAGGGGGGGCTATGGCTACACCTTC.

This chain connects TRBV24-1 to TRBJ1-2; D may be TRBD1 (5 bases). V lost 4 bases to trimming and J lost 7 bases, with 15 bases between them. This CDR3 spans 14 amino acids. Germline values: CDR1 KGHDR, CDR2 SFDVKD. This CDR3 is CATSEPGGSGGYTF. The CDR3 region has the DNA TGTGCCACCAGTGAACCCGGGGGGTCCGGTGGCTACACCTTC.